These T cell receptor beta chains were read from a single sample in a study of identical twins. One entry per CDR3 protein, called by TCRdb with MiXCR from the 5' RACE reads. Of 1.5 million to 2 million distinct CDR3 sequences listed, about 32% were seen once; the top ten hold under 0.35%. The sample was cord blood. Receptors originate from a newborn girl in good health. Both conserved end residues are trimmed from each CDR3.

v_gene,j_gene,CDR3aa
TRBV4-2,TRBJ2-3,ASSQDPSDTQY
TRBV3-1,TRBJ2-1,ASSRPLVVGSYNEQF
TRBV28,TRBJ1-1,ASSLLPPGGADTEAF
TRBV20-1,TRBJ2-7,SARGYGSSYEQY
TRBV10-3,TRBJ1-6,AIRQREGPPISSYNSPLH
TRBV27,TRBJ2-5,ASSPRLAGLQETQY
TRBV5-1,TRBJ1-5,ASNARKRTGGQGIQPQH
TRBV15,TRBJ1-1,ATSRRTSNTEAF
TRBV20-1,TRBJ1-5,SAAPRRGDNQPQH
TRBV28,TRBJ2-4,ASSYPRMRNLAKNIQY
TRBV4-2,TRBJ2-7,ASSQDDGRDNEQY
TRBV4-1,TRBJ2-3,ASSSRLAGGPRDTQY
TRBV5-1,TRBJ2-7,ASSSTGHTLLYEQY
TRBV10-3,TRBJ2-3,ATVAGGPLDTQY
TRBV5-1,TRBJ2-2,ASSLSSGSSGELF
TRBV11-2,TRBJ2-3,ASSLGPLLQLTDTQY
TRBV25-1,TRBJ2-1,ASSEVAGPTHNEQF
TRBV7-9,TRBJ2-3,ASSRTERGTDTQY
TRBV5-1,TRBJ2-3,VSSIESGTRGTQY
TRBV20-1,TRBJ2-3,SARDSGGRADTQY
TRBV9,TRBJ2-1,ASSVASGYNEQF
TRBV30,TRBJ2-1,AWTSGGAYNEQF